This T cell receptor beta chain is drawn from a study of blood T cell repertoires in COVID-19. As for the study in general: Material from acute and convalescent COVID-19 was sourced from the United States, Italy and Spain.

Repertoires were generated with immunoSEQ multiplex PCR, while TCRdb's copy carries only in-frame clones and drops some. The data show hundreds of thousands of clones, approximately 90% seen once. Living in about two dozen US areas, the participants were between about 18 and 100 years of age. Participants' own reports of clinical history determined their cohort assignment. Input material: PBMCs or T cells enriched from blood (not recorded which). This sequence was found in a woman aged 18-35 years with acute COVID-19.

CDR3 residues: CAWTENGDTEAFF. The CDR3 DNA sequence: TGTGCCTGGACGGAGAACGGGGACACTGAAGCTTTCTTT. The rearrangement joins TRBV30 to TRBJ1-1; D unclear. The length of the CDR3 is 13 residues. With 4 bases removed from V and 3 bases from J, the gap between germline ends came to 12 bases. CDR1 GTSNPN and CDR2 SVGIG come from the germline V gene (reference sequence).